The entry below gives a single T cell receptor (beta chain) sequence along with its context. These data belong to a study of shared clonotypes between healthy human individuals. Trimming stripped 2 bases from V and 3 bases from J, with 12 bases between. The length of the CDR3 is 15 residues. CDR1 and CDR2 from the germline V gene are SGHRS and YFSETQ. Donors were healthy HIV-negative adults without recently reported acute infections or vaccinations. The authors distributed each subset's genomic DNA evenly over several immunoSEQ plates. Libraries were prepared by immunoSEQ multiplex PCR; TCRdb keeps only in-frame clonotypes and omits some of them. The sample has fewer than 1.6 million clones, approximately 98.5% seen once.

The receptor comes from a man aged 30 to 45 in good health. Sequenced sample: naive CD4+ T cells sorted from blood. Noted subset: CD45RA+ positively selected. The gene calls are TRBV5-1 and TRBJ1-5; no clear D. The CDR3 loop reads CASSFSGTDNQPQHF. DNA for the CDR3: TGCGCCAGCAGCTTTTCAGGTACGGACAATCAGCCCCAGCATTTT.